These 27 T cell receptor beta chains were sequenced from one sample in a study of TIL therapy for anti-PD-1-resistant metastatic lung cancer. The libraries were made with immunoSEQ v3. Libraries were prepared by immunoSEQ multiplex PCR; TCRdb keeps only in-frame clonotypes and omits some of them. The sample holds 95,000 or so clones; 55% to 75% are singletons and the top ten take around 9.9%. Indicated time point: pre-treatment sample, taken before nivolumab and TIL therapy. Most excised metastases sampled were pleural nodules or supraclavicular lymph nodes. Sample: tumor tissue, taken at baseline. These receptor sequences come from a person aged 25 to 79 with non-small cell lung cancer.

Comment on this clone: The sample carries other DNA sequences with the same CDR3. V is TRBV27 and J is TRBJ1-2; 10 bases map to TRBD1. V lost 5 bases, J lost 4 bases, and 10 bases stayed unmatched. The germline V gene has CDR1 MNHEY and CDR2 SMNVEV (reference sequence). CDR3 length: 16 amino acids. The CDR3 sequence: CASSPLVGQGGYGYTF. CDR3 in DNA: TGTGCCAGCAGTCCACTCGTTGGACAGGGGGGCTATGGCTACACCTTC.

This sequence joins TRBV7-9 and TRBJ2-3, with TRBD1 matching 8 bases. The CDR3 consists of 16 residues. Losses at the gene ends were 5 bases for V and 4 bases for J; bases not matched to a gene: 11. Germline V lookup: CDR1 SEHNR, CDR2 FQNEAQ (reference sequence). The chain's CDR3 is CASSPRSTGGPDTQYF. The CDR3 region has the DNA TGTGCCAGCAGCCCCAGGTCAACAGGGGGACCAGATACGCAGTATTTT.

This chain uses TRBV28 with TRBJ2-7; D may be TRBD1 (5 bases). Trimming stripped 2 bases from V and 4 bases from J, with 6 bases between. CDR3 length equals 12 residues. Per germline, CDR1 MDHEN and CDR2 SYDVKM. CDR3 nucleotides: TGTGCCAGCAGTTTAAGGGGATACGAGCAGTACTTC. It specifies CASSLRGYEQYF.

The genes are TRBV15 and TRBJ2-5; a possible D gene is TRBD2 (6 bases). V lost 5 bases and J lost 5, with 15 bases in between. The CDR3 covers 14 residues. Germline V gene data show CDR1 as LNHNV and CDR2 as YYDKDF (reference sequence). The CDR3 DNA is TGTGCCACCAGCCCCGGGCAGGAGGGTGAGACCCAGTACTTC. This encodes CATSPGQEGETQYF.

The chain is built from TRBV4-3 and TRBJ2-2, with TRBD2 matching over 14 bases. The V gene's germline CDR1 is LGHNA and CDR2 YSLEER. Unmatched junction bases numbered 9, after V lost 3 bases and J lost 9 bases. The CDR3 runs to 17 residues. Written as DNA, the CDR3 is TGCGCCAGCAGCCAGTTCGGGACTAGCGGGAGTTCTAGGGAGCTGTTTTTT. Translation: CASSQFGTSGSSRELFF.

This chain connects TRBV9 to TRBJ2-7; TRBD1 matches 7 bases. This CDR3 comprises 14 residues. J was trimmed by 0 bases and V by 4 bases; bases with no gene match: 4. Germline V gene sequence: CDR1 SGDLS, CDR2 YYNGEE. In DNA, the CDR3 is TGTGCCAGCAGCCAGGGACAGATCTCCTACGAGCAGTACTTC. Translated, it gives CASSQGQISYEQYF.

The chain combines TRBV11-2 with TRBJ1-1; D is uncertain. Trimming pared 1 base from V and 3 bases from J, leaving 6 bases between. There are 13 residues in the CDR3. Germline CDR1 reads SGHAT; CDR2 reads FQNNGV. CDR3 region: CASSLVGYTEAFF. The CDR3 DNA sequence: TGTGCCAGCAGCTTAGTTGGATACACTGAAGCTTTCTTT.

V is TRBV7-2 and J is TRBJ2-2; D perhaps matches TRBD2 (5 bases). V lost 0 bases, J lost 4 bases, and 9 bases lay in between. Germline V gene lookup returns CDR1 SGHTA and CDR2 FQGNSA. The CDR3 is 15 residues long. This chain's CDR3 is CASSLASGGTGELFF. Written as DNA, the CDR3 is TGTGCCAGCAGCTTAGCCAGCGGAGGCACCGGGGAGCTGTTTTTT.

The CDR3 nucleotides read TGCGCCAGCAGCTTTGCCGGGACAGGGGACACAGATACGCAGTATTTT. This encodes CASSFAGTGDTDTQYF. The chain has TRBV5-1 and TRBJ2-3; 10 bases line up with TRBD1. This CDR3 spans 16 amino acids. Per the germline V gene, CDR1 is SGHRS and CDR2 is YFSETQ. V gave up 2 bases and J gave up 2 bases; unmatched junction bases: 5.

The chain couples TRBV7-2 to TRBJ2-7; D is undetermined. The CDR3 totals 15 residues. V gave up 7 bases and J gave up 3 bases, with 19 bases separating them. CDR1 is SGHTA and CDR2 is FQGNSA in the germline V gene. DNA for the CDR3: TGTGCCAGCAAGTTACGTCCGGGTTTGGTCTACGAGCAGTACTTC. It encodes CASKLRPGLVYEQYF.

As for this clone: One junction end does not reproduce the germline sequence, and a read error may be involved. The chain has TRBV9 and TRBJ2-7; tentatively, D is TRBD1 or TRBD2 (5 bases each). This CDR3 has 13 residues. Germline V gene sequence: CDR1 SGDLS, CDR2 YYNGEE. CDR3 bases: TGTGCCAGCAGCGTAGACGGGACGTCACGTAGGGACTTC. It yields the protein CASSVDGTSRRDF.

The V gene is TRBV3-1 (or the pseudogene TRBV3-2), the J gene TRBJ2-1; D possibly corresponds to TRBD2 (6 bases). The germline gives CDR1 LGHDT, CDR2 YNNKEL (reference sequence). This CDR3 comprises 14 residues. Deletions cut 5 bases from V and 3 bases from J, with 11 bases between. This chain's CDR3 is CASSIPGVYNEQFF. CDR3 nucleotide sequence: TGTGCCAGCAGCATACCGGGAGTCTACAATGAGCAGTTCTTC.

CDR3 in DNA: TGTGCCAGCAGCTCGGGGGGCAATTCACCCCTCCACTTT. Amino acid sequence: CASSSGGNSPLHF. This chain links TRBV12-3 or TRBV12-4 with TRBJ1-6; possible D gene TRBD1, 6 bases. The germline V and J ends were trimmed by 6 bases and 7 bases, with 10 bases remaining between them. The length of the CDR3 is 13 residues.

The chain joins TRBV30 to TRBJ2-7; D gene uncertain. V was cut by 2 bases and J by 5 bases, with 22 bases left in between. CDR1 GTSNPN and CDR2 SVGIG come from the germline V gene (reference sequence). There are 16 residues in the CDR3. CDR3 in amino acids: CAWSTSSFNRFHEQYF. CDR3 nucleotides: TGTGCCTGGAGTACCTCCAGCTTCAACCGTTTTCACGAGCAGTACTTC.

This sequence joins TRBV5-1 and TRBJ2-1; 8 nucleotides match TRBD1. V shed 1 base and J 6 bases; nucleotides not matched to a gene: 3. CDR1 and CDR2 (germline): SGHRS, YFSETQ. The CDR3 sequence is 14 residues long. CDR3 sequence: CASSLRQGFNEQFF. The CDR3 nucleotides are TGCGCCAGCAGCTTGAGACAGGGGTTCAATGAGCAGTTCTTC.

The V gene is TRBV28, the J gene TRBJ2-1, with TRBD1 as a possible D gene (6 bases). This CDR3 comprises 13 residues. Per germline, CDR1 MDHEN and CDR2 SYDVKM. The V gene lost 6 bases and the J gene lost 6 bases, with 12 bases spanning the gap. In DNA form, the CDR3 reads TGTGCCAGCAGAATAACACAGGGCAATGAGCAGTTCTTC. Translation gives CASRITQGNEQFF. The whole variable domain, remainder taken from reference TRBV28 and TRBJ2-1, is DVKVTQSSRYLVKRTGEKVFLECVQDMDHENMFWYRQDPGLGLRLIYFSYDVKMKEKGDIPEGYSVSREKKERFSLILESASTNQTSMYLCASRITQGNEQFFGPGTRLTVL.

This clone appeared a few times. CDR3 bases: TGTGCCAGCAGTTACGGTCCGGGAAGCGGCTACACCTTC. Its protein product is CASSYGPGSGYTF. The rearrangement uses TRBV6-5 and TRBJ1-2; D gene ambiguous. CDR3 length: 13 residues. CDR1 is MNHEY, CDR2 SVGAGI, per germline. The germline V and J ends were trimmed by 2 bases and 8 bases, with 12 bases remaining between them.

The chain joins TRBV27 to TRBJ1-5; 7 bases map to TRBD1. The CDR3 is 14 residues long. J gave up 1 base and V 6 bases, and 3 bases lay outside the gene matches. The germline V gene encodes CDR1 MNHEY and CDR2 SMNVEV (reference sequence). CDR3 protein: CASRLQGSNQPQHF. The CDR3 DNA sequence: TGTGCCAGCAGGCTACAGGGGAGCAATCAGCCCCAGCATTTT.

This chain uses TRBV6-2 or TRBV6-3 with TRBJ2-1; TRBD2 is a possible D gene (5 bases). The CDR3 consists of 13 residues. Germline V CDR1 and CDR2: MNHEY, SVGEGT. Trimming removed 6 bases from V and 6 bases from J, with 12 bases in between. The CDR3 spells CASSPRGGNEQFF. Written as DNA, the CDR3 is TGTGCCAGCAGCCCGCGCGGAGGCAATGAGCAGTTCTTC.

The table lists this clone with a few counts. V and J are TRBV5-1 and TRBJ1-5, with D hard to call. V was shortened by 4 bases and J by 0 bases, with 11 bases between the two germline ends. The CDR3 length is 15 residues. Germline V lookup: CDR1 SGHRS, CDR2 YFSETQ. In DNA, the CDR3 is TGCGCCAGCAGCCCCGAGGGCACTAGCAATCAGCCCCAGCATTTT. Its protein product is CASSPEGTSNQPQHF.

This clone was seen more than once but under ten times. The chain is built from TRBV14 and TRBJ1-2; the D gene is possibly TRBD1 (5 bases). This CDR3 is 13 amino acids long. V gave up 1 base and J gave up 5 bases, with 8 bases separating them. Germline CDR1 and CDR2: SGHDN and FVKESK. CDR3 DNA sequence: TGTGCCAGCAGCCAAGGGCAGGGATATGGCTACACCTTC. Translation gives CASSQGQGYGYTF.

This clone was counted ten times or more. The chain carries TRBV28 and TRBJ2-7; possible D gene TRBD2, 6 bases. Trimming pared 1 base from V and 5 bases from J, leaving 18 bases between. The CDR3 covers 16 residues. Germline V lookup: CDR1 MDHEN, CDR2 SYDVKM. The DNA for the CDR3 is TGTGCCAGCAGTTTATTCGCTGGAGGGCATCGGGACGAGCAGTACTTC. This translates into CASSLFAGGHRDEQYF.

This chain links TRBV6-2 or TRBV6-3 with TRBJ2-1; 11 nucleotides line up with TRBD2. Germline trimming cut 2 bases from V and 8 bases from J; bases unmatched to any gene: 11. The CDR3 contains 17 residues. CDR1 and CDR2 (germline): MNHEY, SVGEGT. The CDR3 is CASSYPTSGDLRDEQFF. CDR3 coding DNA: TGTGCCAGCAGTTACCCGACTAGCGGGGATTTAAGGGATGAGCAGTTCTTC.

This clone was detected only once. The chain combines TRBV28 with TRBJ2-1; 9 positions match TRBD2. Germline V gene lookup returns CDR1 MDHEN and CDR2 SYDVKM. CDR3 length: 16 amino acids. V lost 4 bases, J lost 6 bases, and 10 bases stayed unmatched. CDR3 protein: CASSSPSAGGFNEQFF. The CDR3 DNA reads TGTGCCAGCAGTTCCCCTTCAGCGGGAGGTTTCAATGAGCAGTTCTTC.

This chain connects TRBV28 to TRBJ1-2; D might be TRBD1 (6 bases). The CDR3 has 15 amino acids. CDR1 is MDHEN and CDR2 is SYDVKM in the germline V gene. Trimming took off 1 base at V and 2 bases at J, with 11 bases between the two ends. CDR3 loop: CASSLYGGPNYGYTF. The CDR3 coding sequence is TGTGCCAGCAGTTTATACGGGGGGCCGAACTATGGCTACACCTTC.

The J gene is TRBJ2-4, the V gene TRBV18; D not certain. The CDR3 runs 15 residues. Germline V lookup: CDR1 KGHSH, CDR2 LQKENI. Trimming took 0 bases from V and 3 from J, leaving 9 bases between them. CDR3 amino acids: CASSPPGRVKNIQYF. The CDR3, as DNA: TGTGCCAGCTCACCACCAGGTCGGGTCAAAAACATTCAGTACTTC.

The CDR3 loop reads CASSPRGKGYQPQHF. The CDR3 DNA is TGTGCCAGCAGCCCAAGGGGGAAGGGGTATCAGCCCCAGCATTTT. The chain combines TRBV7-2 with TRBJ1-5; a weak D match, TRBD1 (6 bases). V was clipped by 5 bases and J by 5 bases, with 16 bases between them. Germline V CDR1 and CDR2: SGHTA, FQGNSA. The CDR3 consists of 15 residues.